One T cell receptor (beta chain) is described in this entry. The antigen remains undetermined. The method was immunoSEQ multiplex PCR; TCRdb's version includes in-frame clones alone and lacks a portion of them. The sample lists about 150,000 clones; more than 85% were seen once. This specimen comes from a study of T cell responses to AZD1222 COVID-19 vaccine. Study at large: Pooled in the analysis were second doses at about 4 or about 12 weeks.

V gave up 1 base and J gave up 9 bases; unmatched junction bases: 8. This CDR3 has 15 residues. CDR1 is SEHNR and CDR2 is FQNEAQ in the germline V gene (reference sequence). Whole-study findings and limits: Without day 14 samples, only post-peak T cell repertoires were studied. In the spike-specific TCR repertoire, nearly half reportedly target unmutated variant regions.

The sequence derives from an adult in good health. The rearrangement uses TRBV7-9 and TRBJ2-1; 8 bases line up with TRBD1. Sample: peripheral blood, taken on day 0 of AZD1222 vaccination. CDR3 amino acids: CASSLGGTGQGEQFF. The CDR3 bases are TGTGCCAGCAGCTTAGGTGGGACAGGCCAGGGTGAGCAGTTCTTC.